The entry below gives a single T cell receptor beta chain sequence along with its context. Its antigen is currently not known. No per-base quality is available; no much larger clone lies one base away. In the germline V gene (reference sequence), CDR1 corresponds to MNHEY and CDR2 to SMNVEV. The trim is 11 bases for V and 6 bases for J, with a gap of 19 bases between the germline ends. The CDR3 sequence holds 13 residues, the cysteine and phenylalanine included. Of the read, only the CDR3 DNA is kept; its 39 bases are in frame from base 1. The entry originates in a study of T cells after yellow fever vaccination (dated by TCRdb to the late 2010s). Regarding the study in general: The SMART-Seq v4 Ultra Low Input RNA kit was used to prepare libraries from fractions with low cell numbers. To track T-cell clones before and after primary and booster YFV17D yellow fever vaccination, bulk TCR alpha and beta repertoires were sequenced longitudinally. Two healthy male donors, one aged 18 to 29 and one aged 30 to 40 years, made up the cohort. Bulk PBMC replicates and cell subsets were isolated from blood drawn at multiple timepoints before and after both primary and secondary immunization.

The sequencer was an Illumina NovaSeq 6000. TCR cDNA was made using 5'RACE template switching, a step that added a universal primer site and unique molecular identifiers. cDNA synthesis was primed from both the TCR alpha and TCR beta constant segments. Library amplification used two PCR steps, and the second PCR step added sample barcodes and sequencing adapters. Libraries were sequenced on Illumina HiSeq 2500 (2x100 bp) or NovaSeq (2x150 bp). For the original study's pipeline: MIGEC was used to demultiplex reads and collapse the reads into UMI consensus sequences, and MiXCR was used for V(D)J alignment. Vaccine-responding clonotypes were identified with edgeR using replicate PBMC samples, with FDR below 0.01 and a log2 fold change above 5 up to day 15 being required. Each bulk clonotype received a CD4 or CD8 identity based on whether the sequenced CD4 or CD8 repertoire contained that clonotype at higher abundance. TCRdb itself trimmed the public reads at Q25 with fastp, ran MiXCR and retained productive beta chains. Entries are consolidated by CDR3 protein sequence, retaining the most common genes and DNA. The V and J calls and clone size come from TCRdb's table, not from the authors' own analysis. The sample has approximately 300,000 distinct CDR3 sequences on record, about 11% of them singletons. The ten largest clones capture over 3% of the sample.

What the treatment or condition label conveys for this sample: live attenuated yellow fever vaccine strain. PBMCs were isolated from peripheral blood using a standard Ficoll-Paque protocol. CD4 and CD8 T-cell fractions were isolated with Dynabeads CD4 and CD8 positive selection kits. RNA was extracted with TriZol from bulk PBMCs, CD4 and CD8 fractions, and dextramer-positive and dextramer-negative fractions. Overall study results and their limits: A small fraction of clonotypes appeared in both the CD4 and CD8 compartments, likely as a result of convergent recombination. FACS-sorted repertoires could contain abundant contaminating clonotypes from the bulk population, so computational filtering was required. Most clones expanded after primary vaccination were re-detected after the booster (almost 98% of CD4 and around 88% of CD8), suggesting broad memory maintenance. Because the study included only a couple of donors, the extent to which the findings can be generalized is limited. Compared with the primary T-cell response, the secondary T-cell response was faster but weaker, reaching its peak on day 5 rather than on day 15.

Rearrangement joined TRBV27 to TRBJ1-1; no D segment can be confidently identified. The clonotype originates from a man aged 18 to 29 who received the YFV17D yellow fever vaccine. This specimen consisted of CD4+ T cells sorted from PBMCs, obtained 45 days after the yellow fever booster vaccination. The nucleotide sequence is TGTGCCGCCGCTCGGGTCGCGGGCTCTGAAGCTTTCTTT. Translation gives CAAARVAGSEAFF.